This TCR beta chain was recorded in a study of cytomegalovirus exposure and HLA in healthy donors (dated by TCRdb to 2017 to 2019). Turning to the overall study: An earlier analysis of roughly 610 of the donors reported 276 Gb of sequence data and around 120 million unique TCR beta sequences obtained from roughly 180 million T cells. An early release that covered about 600 HLA-typed donors contained approximately 290 gigabases of sequencing data and approximately 85 million unique TCR sequences. Of the 300 to 500 genotyped donors, roughly 80% were placed in the genetic ancestry cluster associated with self-reported Caucasian donors. The aim of the study was to test whether cataloging public T cell receptors could identify signatures of past pathogen exposure. The study profiled the T cell repertoires of hundreds of subjects by immunosequencing and related them to cytomegalovirus serostatus. In addition to the first cohort of roughly 700 subjects, a separate validation cohort of approximately 110 different subjects was used. High-throughput TCR immunosequencing, statistical association of individual TCRs with disease status, and machine learning were combined to predict cytomegalovirus infection status. To study patterns of TCR occurrence, a later analysis re-analyzed previously published TCR beta repertoires from just over 650 donors and added high-resolution HLA genotyping. Rather than using new phenotypic data, the later analysis identified candidate immune exposures from TCR beta sequences and from how often those sequences occurred across donors. In an earlier analysis of a few hundred of the donors, high-throughput TCR beta sequencing was used to judge whether each TCR beta V gene segment behaved as functional or pseudogenic. Donor age, sex, ethnicity and CMV serostatus were collected together with the repertoire data. A later genetic analysis used genome-wide SNP genotypes for about 65% of the 666 donors, treating that subset as a discovery cohort. Every discovery cohort repertoire had been produced on one sequencing platform. HLA typing included class I and class II loci at four-digit resolution. Typing coverage varied by locus: roughly 629-630 donors for A, B, C, DRB1 and DQB1; roughly 500 for DQA1; approximately 610 for DPA1; approximately 470 for DPB1. Roughly 5 DR-DQ haplotypes were handled as single units for association and clustering, since linkage in the cohort was strong. Among some 400 genotyped donors of the cohort, an average of approximately 220,000 unique TCR beta nucleotide sequences was sequenced per donor, of which 15% to 20% were non-productive.

In the germline V gene, CDR1 corresponds to ENHRY and CDR2 to SYGVKD. V is reduced by 3 bases and J by 5 bases, leaving a spacing of 4 bases between them. The CDR3 starts with the cysteine, ends with the phenylalanine, and has 11 residues. The only DNA kept is the CDR3, 33 bases in frame from the first base. The receptor library was made with the immunoSEQ multiplex PCR assay. A mixture of 60 forward primers for TCR Vbeta segments and 13 reverse primers for TCR Jbeta segments was used in the multiplex PCR. The CDR3 region of rearranged TCR beta genes was amplified from genomic DNA by a multiplex PCR assay. The Illumina HiSeq System was used to sequence the amplified TCR beta libraries as 87-base-pair reads. As for the authors' bioinformatics: A later analysis tallied approximately 87 million unique TCR beta chains across the 660 or so repertoires, and 10 million to 11 million of those chains were shared by two or more donors. To remove PCR and sequencing errors, raw reads were error-corrected and collapsed into unique sequences using a nearest-neighbor algorithm that merged closely related sequences. V, D and J gene segments were assigned by aligning CDR3 sequences to IMGT reference sequences. For a sequence to be retained, a match of at least six nucleotides to both a V gene segment and a J gene segment was required. Rearrangements were classified as productive when the CDR3 lacked stop codons and remained in frame with V and J, and all other rearrangements were classified as non-productive. CDR3 was defined according to IMGT convention as the region running from the second conserved V-encoded cysteine to the conserved J-encoded phenylalanine. The earlier analysis of a few hundred of the donors excluded sequences that lacked an unambiguous match to a single V gene segment. In an earlier analysis of approximately 590 of the donors, a V segment was called functional when productive rearrangements were above 56.7%, and segregating when the standard deviation between donors exceeded 5%. A statistical classification framework was built for diagnosing cytomegalovirus status from the catalog of TCR beta chain sequences. In a later analysis, V and J genes were assigned by comparing TCR nucleotide sequences against IMGT/GENE-DB human TR gene sequences. A later analysis assigned CDR3 sequences and most-parsimonious VDJ recombination scenarios with the TCRdist pipeline. In a later analysis, every TCR beta chain was defined by the combination of its CDR3 amino acid sequence and its V-gene family, and reads without a unique V-gene family were dropped. To address suspected cross-contamination and a sequencing artifact, a later analysis removed 592 highly shared, low-generation-probability nucleotide sequences. In a later analysis, a clonal expansion index for each public chain was calculated from normalized within-repertoire ranks of inferred template counts. Generation probabilities in a later analysis came from a VDJ recombination model fitted to out-of-frame rearrangements, and those results were checked against IGoR. In a later analysis, hypergeometric tests were used to score TCR-TCR, TCR-HLA and TCR-CMV co-occurrence, with a repertoire-size bias correction applied to TCR pairs. A later analysis estimated false discovery rates by permuting HLA or CMV assignments 20 times. A later analysis grouped co-occurring TCRs with DBSCAN, adding TCRdist sequence similarity when clustering within HLA-allele-positive subsets. Repertoires with fewer than 30,000 or more than 120,000 public chains were left out of co-occurrence clustering, as were a handful of repertoires with anomalous nucleotide sharing. The source is immuneACCESS, and TCRdb retained only in-frame sequences with V and J called. Part of the clones is not carried over; for the studies checked, unresolved V genes explain less than half of this, and the remainder is unexplained. V and J calls and clone size follow that table, whereas D and trimming were derived from the DNA. A total of roughly 170,000 clones appear in this sample, roughly 80% of them only once. The ten biggest clones cover under 7.5% of the sample.

Worth noting for this clone: The antigen this receptor binds is unknown. No base qualities exist here, and no much larger clone lies one base off it.

In total, about 650 healthy bone marrow donors made up the cohort. At the time of sampling, every cohort member was nominally healthy, though immune exposures that went unrecorded were likely present. The donor was CMV seropositive and was included in the group of 289 seropositive cohort members. Each donor provided a peripheral blood sample, and peripheral blood mononuclear cells were used for TCR beta sequencing. The Qiagen DNeasy Blood Extraction Kit was used to extract genomic DNA from the blood cell samples. General study outcomes and caveats: In the study, around 150 TCR beta chains were listed as associated with cytomegalovirus. In an earlier analysis of around 600 of the donors, most TCR beta V segments were observed in productive rearrangements about 90% or about 30% of the time, broadly matching IMGT annotations. A later analysis found that HLA-associated TCR beta chains were more clonally expanded and had lower generation probabilities than equally common non-associated chains. A later analysis associated 17,000 or so TCR beta sequences with specific HLA alleles at a false discovery rate of 0.05. A further reported finding was that TCR beta sequences accurately predicted the HLA-A and HLA-B alleles for most subjects in the first cohort. Correlated functional status among segregating V segments might reflect linkage disequilibrium, but an unknown experimental factor could not be ruled out. The cohort was sequenced for TCR beta chains only, and without alpha or paired-chain data the features that could be detected were limited. Because HLA typing was unavailable for some donors at each locus, only the typed subset was used in association tests. Compared with the approximately 700-donor mean, donors in an Asian-associated ancestry cluster had fewer N-insertions in productive TCRs, according to a later genetic analysis. According to the authors, the approach could potentially be generalized to other disease states and immunological phenotypes. A later genetic analysis associated a missense DCLRE1C variant with V-gene and J-gene trimming of TCR beta chains, and an independent cohort replicated the association. The presence/absence analyses assumed that sequencing depth was roughly uniform across donors, and that assumption may not be true. In vitro tests confirmed that a few of the cytomegalovirus-associated TCR beta chains recognize cytomegalovirus antigens. Strong co-occurrence of HLA alleles, especially DR and DQ, made assigning TCR associations to individual alleles difficult. The sequencing pipeline was judged likely to have produced a cluster of highly shared sequence variants as a technical artifact. In both the original and validation cohorts, the classifier was reported to diagnose cytomegalovirus status with high specificity and sensitivity. The only immune exposure information available for the cohort was CMV serostatus. Because the 87-base-pair reads could not distinguish some IMGT-functional V segments, including TRBV6-2 and TRBV6-3, those segments were excluded. According to a later analysis, most CMV-associated TCR beta chains appeared to be HLA-restricted, and the HLA associations seemed to be driven largely by CMV exposure. Most TCR sequences were seen in very few donors, while some public TCRs were found in many individuals. According to a later analysis, parvovirus B19, influenza, CMV and Epstein-Barr virus appeared linked to several top co-occurrence clusters. Because counts were too low, approximately 18 rarely observed V segments, including chromosome 9 orphons, were excluded from the earlier analysis of 587 of the donors. A later analysis found that TCR association rates varied across HLA loci, with DRB1 alleles showing the most associated TCRs and HLA-C alleles the fewest.

Sequenced: PBMCs. The chain links TRBV10-3 with TRBJ2-5, with the D gene call left open. This clonotype was sampled from a man aged 25 to 45 in good health and CMV-seropositive. The DNA sequence is given as TGTGCCATCAGTGACCGGGAGACCCAGTACTTC. It encodes CAISDRETQYF.